This entry lists 4 T cell receptor beta chains sequenced from one sample in a study of blood T cells in healthy people across ages. With a J-beta primer mix and a sample-barcoded 5' primer, a second PCR ran about 7 to 12 cycles. One entry per CDR3 protein, called by TCRdb with MiXCR from the 5' RACE reads. The sample contains approximately 880,000 distinct CDR3 sequences, roughly 48% of which appear only once. The source material was blood. The receptors originated from a man aged 25-40 years in good health.

For the CDR3, the DNA is TGTGCCAGCAGCTTCCCGAACTCACTCTCCGGGACAGGGCCCTACAATGAGCAGTACTTC. It codes for CASSFPNSLSGTGPYNEQYF. This rearrangement joins TRBV5-5 to TRBJ2-1; 9 positions match TRBD1. Near its end, the DNA agrees better with TRBJ2-7, so the J call may be wrong. The germline gives CDR1 SGHKS, CDR2 YYEKEE (reference sequence). The CDR3 has 20 amino acids.

The chain links TRBV5-1 to TRBJ2-7, with 7 bases fitting TRBD2. The end of the DNA fits TRBJ2-5 better, so the J call may be wrong. The germline V gene encodes CDR1 SGHRS and CDR2 YFSETQ. CDR3 length equals 18 residues. Written as DNA, the CDR3 is TGCGCCAGCAGCTTGGTCCCTCAAGGAAGCGGGGTCGAGGAGACCCAGTACTTC. Its protein is CASSLVPQGSGVEETQYF.

The J gene is TRBJ1-2, the V gene TRBV6-4; 11 nucleotides line up with TRBD1. Germline V gene lookup returns CDR1 MRHNA and CDR2 SNTAGT. The CDR3 spans 14 residues. Germline trimming cut 3 bases from V and 6 bases from J; bases unmatched to any gene: 3. CDR3 nucleotide sequence: TGTGCCAGCAGTGAAGGACAGGGGGCCGATGGCTACACCTTC. Protein product: CASSEGQGADGYTF.

This clonotype was seen many times. The chain combines TRBV28 with TRBJ2-6; 7 positions agree with TRBD2. The CDR3 has 17 residues. Unmatched junction bases numbered 5, after V lost 1 base and J lost 2 bases. Germline V gene data show CDR1 as MDHEN and CDR2 as SYDVKM. CDR3 sequence: CASSLSVSGAGANVLTF. The CDR3, as DNA: TGTGCCAGCAGTTTATCAGTGAGCGGGGCTGGGGCCAACGTCCTGACTTTC.